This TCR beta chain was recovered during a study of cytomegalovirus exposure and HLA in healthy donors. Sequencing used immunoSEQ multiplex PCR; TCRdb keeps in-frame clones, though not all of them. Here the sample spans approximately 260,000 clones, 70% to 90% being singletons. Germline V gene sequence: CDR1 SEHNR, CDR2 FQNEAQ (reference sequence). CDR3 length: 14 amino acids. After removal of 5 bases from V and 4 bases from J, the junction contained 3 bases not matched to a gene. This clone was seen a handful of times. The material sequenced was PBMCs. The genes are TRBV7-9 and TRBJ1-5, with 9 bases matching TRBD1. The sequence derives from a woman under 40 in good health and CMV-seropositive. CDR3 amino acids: CASSQTGGNQPQHF. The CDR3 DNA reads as TGTGCCAGCAGCCAGACAGGGGGTAATCAGCCCCAGCATTTT.